These 2 T cell receptor beta chains were all obtained from the same sample, sequenced in a study of neurological immune-mediated disorders. A single record per CDR3 protein comes from TCRdb applying MiXCR to the 5' RACE reads. The table has some 15,000 distinct CDR3 sequences, about 20% seen once. Specimen: PBMCs. These receptors were obtained from a man aged 45-60 years in good health.

In its sample, this clonotype was seen many times. The chain uses TRBV20-1 and TRBJ2-2; 9 bases line up with TRBD2. Unmatched junction bases numbered 8, after V lost 6 bases and J lost 0 bases. Germline V gives CDR1 DFQATT, CDR2 SNEGSKA (reference sequence). This CDR3 region has 16 residues. CDR3 nucleotide sequence: TGCAGTGCGGTCAAAGCGGGAGGCACGAACACCGGGGAGCTGTTTTTT. Amino acids: CSAVKAGGTNTGELFF.

V gene TRBV5-6 combines with J gene TRBJ2-2; TRBD2 agrees at 15 bases. J lost 4 bases, V lost 5 bases, and 12 bases had no gene match. CDR1 and CDR2 from the germline V gene are SGHDT and YYEEEE. CDR3 length: 19 residues. The CDR3 reads CASSSSGLAGGLVTGELFF. The DNA of the CDR3 is TGTGCCAGCAGTTCGTCCGGACTAGCGGGAGGGCTGGTCACCGGGGAGCTGTTTTTT.